Listed below are T cell receptor beta chains from one sample, sequenced in a study of blood T cell repertoires in COVID-19. Some clones are missing from TCRdb's copy, which holds only in-frame ones; the method was immunoSEQ multiplex PCR. The table includes approximately 230,000 clones, roughly 80% detected once. The sample taken for sequencing was peripheral blood. These receptors all stem from a woman aged 80 or older with active or convalescent COVID-19. Each CDR3 is given with its conserved first and last residue. The order of the fields is J gene, V gene, D gene, clone size, CDR3 DNA, CDR3 protein. The D gene is left open where the match is weak. Clone size appears in some rows only: once, few, many, or a class for an expanded clone.

TRBJ1-2 | TRBV29-1 | . | . | TGCAGCGTGGCAGGGTTCGGCTATGGCTACACCTTC | CSVAGFGYGYTF
TRBJ1-2 | TRBV7-9 | . | . | TGTGCCAGCAGCTTAGATTCGGGACACCGAGGTAACTATGGCTACACCTTC | CASSLDSGHRGNYGYTF
TRBJ1-3 | TRBV10-3 | . | . | TGTGCCATCAGCACCGACAGGCCGATCTCTGGAAACACCATATATTTT | CAISTDRPISGNTIYF
TRBJ2-1 | TRBV5-4 | TRBD1 | . | TGTGCCAGCAGCTCAGATTTGGACAGGATGGCCGACAATGAGCAGTTCTTC | CASSSDLDRMADNEQFF
TRBJ1-1 | TRBV5-1 | . | . | TGCGCCAGCAGCTCTGTGAACACTGAAGCTTTCTTT | CASSSVNTEAFF
TRBJ2-5 | TRBV27 | TRBD2 | . | TGTGCCAGCAGTTTATCCGGACTAGCGGGGGTCCAAGAGACCCAGTACTTC | CASSLSGLAGVQETQYF
TRBJ2-7 | TRBV4-2 | TRBD2 | . | TGTGCCAGCAGCTCTCATAGCGGGAGGGCCTTGGACGAGCAGTACTTC | CASSSHSGRALDEQYF
TRBJ1-2 | TRBV5-8 | TRBD1 | . | TGTGCCAGCAGCTCGGGGACAGACAGTTCCTTAGGGTATGGCTACACCTTC | CASSSGTDSSLGYGYTF
TRBJ2-5 | TRBV19 | . | . | TGTGCCAGTAGCCTCACCTTACCCTCGCGGGGCTTTATAGAGACCCAGTACTTC | CASSLTLPSRGFIETQYF
TRBJ2-2 | TRBV2 | . | . | TGTGCCAGCAGTGTGCGACGGGAGCGCAGCGGGGAGCTGTTTTTT | CASSVRRERSGELFF
TRBJ2-7 | TRBV19 | TRBD2 | . | TGTGCCAGTAGTATGAGAACAGGACTAGCGGATAACTACGAGCAGTACTTC | CASSMRTGLADNYEQYF
TRBJ1-5 | TRBV2 | TRBD1 | . | TGTGCCAGCAGAGGGGGCGCCGGCAATCAGCCCCAGCATTTT | CASRGGAGNQPQHF
TRBJ1-6 | TRBV4-1 | TRBD1 | . | TGCGCCAGCAGCCAAGATGGACAGGGTGTTTCACCCCTCCACTTT | CASSQDGQGVSPLHF
TRBJ1-5 | TRBV2 | . | . | TGTGCCAGCAGTTCGCTGGGCCACGGGCCCCAGCATTTT | CASSSLGHGPQHF
TRBJ1-1 | TRBV5-1 | TRBD1 | once | TGCGCCAGCAGCTACAACCCCTCTGGACAGGTTAGGGCTGAAGCTTTCTTT | CASSYNPSGQVRAEAFF
TRBJ2-2 | TRBV10-3 | TRBD2 | . | TGTGCCATCAGTCTGACTAGCGGGACCGGGGAGCTGTTTTTT | CAISLTSGTGELFF
TRBJ2-2 | TRBV10-1 | TRBD1 | . | TGCGCCAGCTTGGCGAGGGGGCCGGGCACCGGGGAGCTGTTTTTT | CASLARGPGTGELFF
TRBJ2-5 | TRBV2 | . | few | TGTGCCAGCAGTGATACCGGGACACTACAAGAGACCCAGTACTTC | CASSDTGTLQETQYF
TRBJ1-1 | TRBV7-8 | . | . | TGTGCCAGCAGGGATGTCAGGGCCACTGAAGCTTTCTTT | CASRDVRATEAFF
TRBJ2-3 | TRBV28 | TRBD2 | . | TGTGCCAGCAGTCCCCAGGGACTAGCGGCTTCCACAGATACGCAGTATTTT | CASSPQGLAASTDTQYF
TRBJ1-2 | TRBV30 | . | few | TGTGCCTGGAGCCCAGGGCCCGGTGGGTATGGCTACACCTTC | CAWSPGPGGYGYTF
TRBJ2-1 | TRBV6-5 | TRBD2 | . | TGTGCCAGCACCTCCAGGGGCGGGAGGGGCAATGAGCAGTTCTTC | CASTSRGGRGNEQFF
TRBJ2-2 | TRBV5-1 | . | . | TGCGCCAGCAGACCGGGGGTCACCCCCACCGGGGAGCTGTTTTTT | CASRPGVTPTGELFF
TRBJ2-1 | TRBV3-1/TRBV3-2 | TRBD2 | . | TGTGCCAGCAGCCAGTACGGGACTAGCTTTTACAATGAGCAGTTCTTC | CASSQYGTSFYNEQFF
TRBJ1-1 | TRBV18 | . | . | TGTGCCAGCTCACCACCGAATGCGCAGGCGATGAACACTGAAGCTTTCTTT | CASSPPNAQAMNTEAFF
TRBJ2-1 | TRBV6-6 | . | . | TGTGCCAGCAGCCGTAGGCAGGGTAGCTACAATGAGCAGTTCTTC | CASSRRQGSYNEQFF
TRBJ1-1 | TRBV10-1 | . | . | TGCGCCAGCAGTCGGGATTTGAACACTGAAGCTTTCTTT | CASSRDLNTEAFF
TRBJ1-6 | TRBV9 | . | few | TGTGCCAGCAGCGGGGAGGGACCCTCAACAAGATCCTCACCCCTCCACTTT | CASSGEGPSTRSSPLHF
TRBJ1-1 | TRBV10-3 | TRBD1 | . | TGTGCCATCAGTGGAGACCAGACAGGGGGAGGACGGTCTGAAGCTTTCTTT | CAISGDQTGGGRSEAFF
TRBJ1-1 | TRBV5-1 | . | once | TGCGCCAGCAGCCAGGGACTCAACACTGAAGCTTTCTTT | CASSQGLNTEAFF
TRBJ1-3 | TRBV28 | . | . | TGTGCCAGCAGTTCCCCTTGGGCCACCTCTGGAAACACCATATATTTT | CASSSPWATSGNTIYF
TRBJ1-4 | TRBV24-1 | . | few | TGTGCCACCAGTGACCCCCGACGTGGGGCAGGGGATTGGGAAAAACTGTTTTTT | CATSDPRRGAGDWEKLFF
TRBJ1-4 | TRBV4-2 | . | . | TGTGCCAGCAGCCCCCGGGAGAGGTTGGAAAAACTGTTTTTT | CASSPRERLEKLFF
TRBJ2-7 | TRBV2 | TRBD1 | . | TGTGCCAGCAACCGGGACAGTTACGAGCAGTACTTC | CASNRDSYEQYF
TRBJ1-4 | TRBV27 | TRBD1 | . | TGTGCCAGCAGTTACACCCGACAGGGGATGAATGAAAAACTGTTTTTT | CASSYTRQGMNEKLFF
TRBJ2-1 | TRBV28 | . | . | TGTGCCAGCTCTGAACAGAGGCAGTTCTTC | CASSEQRQFF
TRBJ1-5 | TRBV7-9 | . | . | TGTGCCAGCAGCTTAGCTACGGGGGGGCAGCATTTT | CASSLATGGQHF
TRBJ1-2 | TRBV5-4 | TRBD1 | . | TGTGCCAGCAGCCGGGACAGGGGTAACTATGGCTACACCTTC | CASSRDRGNYGYTF
TRBJ1-5 | TRBV5-1 | . | . | TGCGCCAGCAGCTTGTCAGGGTTTTATCAGCCCCAGCATTTT | CASSLSGFYQPQHF
TRBJ2-1 | TRBV5-1 | TRBD2 | . | TGCGCCAGCAGCTTGACGGGACTAGCGGATTACAATGAGCAGTTCTTC | CASSLTGLADYNEQFF
TRBJ1-2 | TRBV6-1 | . | . | TGTGCCAGCAGTGAATACCAGCCCTCCGGGAACACCTTC | CASSEYQPSGNTF
TRBJ2-1 | TRBV6-1 | TRBD2 | . | TGTGCCAGCAGTGAATTCGGGGGGTTAGGCAATGAGCAGTTCTTC | CASSEFGGLGNEQFF
TRBJ2-5 | TRBV28 | . | . | TGTGCCAGCAGGCTAAGGGGCGTCGAGACCCAGTACTTC | CASRLRGVETQYF
TRBJ2-5 | TRBV11-3 | TRBD1 | . | TGTGCCAGCAGCCGTTCCGGACAGGGTGGGGAGACCCAGTACTTC | CASSRSGQGGETQYF
TRBJ1-6 | TRBV3-1/TRBV3-2 | . | . | TGTGCCAGCAGCCCTCGCGGGGTTCTTGGGGGTTCACCCCTCCACTTT | CASSPRGVLGGSPLHF
TRBJ2-3 | TRBV18 | TRBD2 | . | TGTGCCAGCTCACCACGGCAGCTAGCGGGAGCCCCCACAGATACGCAGTATTTT | CASSPRQLAGAPTDTQYF
TRBJ2-7 | TRBV28 | . | few | TGTGCCAGCAGTTCCGGACAGTCCTACGAGCAGTACTTC | CASSSGQSYEQYF
TRBJ1-3 | TRBV19 | TRBD1 | . | TGTGCCACCAAGACAGGGGCACACTCTGGAAACACCATATATTTT | CATKTGAHSGNTIYF
TRBJ1-3 | TRBV10-1 | . | . | TGCGCCAGCAGTGAGTCGGGCCAGGGTCGTGGAAACACCATATATTTT | CASSESGQGRGNTIYF
TRBJ2-7 | TRBV7-6 | . | medium-sized | TGTGCCAGCAGCGCGGGACCTAACTACGAGCAGTACTTC | CASSAGPNYEQYF
TRBJ2-2 | TRBV5-4 | . | . | TGTGCCAGCAGCCCCGGGGGATGGAGTACCGGGGAGCTGTTTTTT | CASSPGGWSTGELFF
TRBJ1-5 | TRBV27 | . | once | TGTGCCAGCAGAAGCAGAGGGGGAAGTGGTCAGCCCCAGCATTTT | CASRSRGGSGQPQHF
TRBJ2-1 | TRBV11-2 | TRBD2 | . | TGTGCCAGCAGCTTAGGAGCTAGCGGGACTGGGCCCTACAATGAGCAGTTCTTC | CASSLGASGTGPYNEQFF
TRBJ2-1 | TRBV29-1 | TRBD1 | . | TGCAGCGCCGGGACAGGGGGCAATGAGCAGTTCTTC | CSAGTGGNEQFF
TRBJ2-7 | TRBV5-1 | TRBD1 | once | TGCGCCAGCAGCCGCCCCGACAGGGGGCTGACCGAGCAGTACTTC | CASSRPDRGLTEQYF
TRBJ1-4 | TRBV3-1/TRBV3-2 | TRBD1 | . | TGTGCCAGCAGCCAAGCCGCCTCCGGGACAGGGGGTGGAAAACTGTTTTTT | CASSQAASGTGGGKLFF